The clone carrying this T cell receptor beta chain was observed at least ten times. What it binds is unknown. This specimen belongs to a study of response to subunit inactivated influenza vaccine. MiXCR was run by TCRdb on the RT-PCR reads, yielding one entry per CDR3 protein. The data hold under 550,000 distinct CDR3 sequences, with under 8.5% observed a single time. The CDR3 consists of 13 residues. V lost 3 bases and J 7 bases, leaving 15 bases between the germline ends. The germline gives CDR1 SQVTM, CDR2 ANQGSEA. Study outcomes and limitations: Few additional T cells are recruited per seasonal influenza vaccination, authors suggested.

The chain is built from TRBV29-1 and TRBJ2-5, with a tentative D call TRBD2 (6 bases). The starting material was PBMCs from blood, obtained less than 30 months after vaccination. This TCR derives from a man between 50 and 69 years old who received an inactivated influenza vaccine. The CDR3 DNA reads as TGCAGCGTTGACTCGGGATGGCGGGGGACCCAGTACTTC. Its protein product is CSVDSGWRGTQYF.